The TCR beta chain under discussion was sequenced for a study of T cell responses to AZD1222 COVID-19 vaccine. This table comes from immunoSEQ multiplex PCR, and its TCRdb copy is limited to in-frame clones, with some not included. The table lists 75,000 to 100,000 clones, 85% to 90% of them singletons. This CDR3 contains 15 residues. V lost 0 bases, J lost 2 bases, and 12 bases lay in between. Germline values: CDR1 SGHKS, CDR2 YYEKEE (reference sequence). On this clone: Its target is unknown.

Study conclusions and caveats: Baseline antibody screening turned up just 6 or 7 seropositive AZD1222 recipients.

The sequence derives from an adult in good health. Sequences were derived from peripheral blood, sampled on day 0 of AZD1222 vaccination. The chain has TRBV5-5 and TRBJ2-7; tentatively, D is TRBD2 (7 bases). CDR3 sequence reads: CASSLGGGGTYEQYF. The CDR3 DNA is TGTGCCAGCAGCTTGGGGGGCGGGGGCACCTACGAGCAGTACTTC. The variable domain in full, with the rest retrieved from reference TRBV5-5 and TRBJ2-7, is DAGVTQSPTHLIKTRGQQVTLRCSPISGHKSVSWYQQVLGQGPQFIFQYYEKEERGRGNFPDRFSARQFPNYSSELNVNALLLGDSALYLCASSLGGGGTYEQYFGPGTRLTVT.